Following are 18 T cell receptor beta chains from one sample sequenced in a study of blood T cell repertoires in COVID-19. The assay was immunoSEQ multiplex PCR, and TCRdb's table has in-frame clones only and misses some. The table lists about 350,000 clones, about 91% of them singletons. Sequencing was done on a sample of peripheral blood. The source of these receptors is a man aged 30 to 39 with COVID-19, enrolled during active disease.

V and J are TRBV7-3 and TRBJ1-2, with a possible D match to TRBD1 (5 bases). Germline lookup yields CDR1 SGHTA and CDR2 FQGTGA. The CDR3 is 15 residues long. Deletions cut 2 bases from V and 6 bases from J, with 16 bases between. CDR3 nucleotides: TGTGCCAGCAGCTTATCCCAGGGTCGTTACCATGGCTACACCTTC. This translates into CASSLSQGRYHGYTF.

The rearrangement joins TRBV3-1 (or the pseudogene TRBV3-2) to TRBJ1-5, with D unclear. The CDR3 consists of 15 residues. Trimming left V 0 bases short and J 2 bases short, with 8 bases between. Germline V gene sequence: CDR1 LGHDT, CDR2 YNNKEL (reference sequence). The CDR3 nucleotides read TGTGCCAGCAGCCAAGATGCGGGTGGCAATCAGCCCCAGCATTTT. Protein sequence: CASSQDAGGNQPQHF.

This clone was observed a few times. The V call is TRBV7-9, the J call TRBJ2-7; 8 bases are shared with TRBD1. The germline gives CDR1 SEHNR, CDR2 FQNEAQ (reference sequence). After removal of 1 base from V and 2 bases from J, the junction contained 4 bases not matched to a gene. The length of the CDR3 is 15 residues. Written as DNA, the CDR3 is TGTGCCAGCAGCTTAGGTGGACAGGGAACCTACGAGCAGTACTTC. Protein product: CASSLGGQGTYEQYF. Based on the CDR3 plus reference TRBV7-9 and TRBJ2-7, the full variable domain is DTGVSQNPRHKITKRGQNVTFRCDPISEHNRLYWYRQTLGQGPEFLTYFQNEAQLEKSRLLSDRFSAERPKGSFSTLEIQRTEQGDSAMYLCASSLGGQGTYEQYFGPGTRLTVT.

CDR3 nucleotide sequence: TGTGCCTGGAGACGGCCCTCCGGGGAGACCCAGTACTTC. It translates to CAWRRPSGETQYF. V gene TRBV30 combines with J gene TRBJ2-5; no clear D. CDR3 size: 13 residues. The ends were cut back, 3 bases at V and 5 bases at J, with 13 bases in the middle. Germline CDR1 reads GTSNPN; CDR2 reads SVGIG (reference sequence).

The chain couples TRBV25-1 to TRBJ1-1; D gene ambiguous. Trimming removed 2 bases at V and 1 base at J, with 8 bases between. The CDR3 is made up of 14 amino acids. CDR1 and CDR2 from the germline V gene are MGHDK and SYGVNS. CDR3 bases: TGTGCCAGCAGTGAAGCAGGTCCGAACACTGAAGCTTTCTTT. It is translated as CASSEAGPNTEAFF.

V usage is TRBV5-1 and J usage is TRBJ2-5; 9 nucleotides align to TRBD1. This CDR3 spans 16 amino acids. The V and J ends lost 2 bases and 3 bases, in that order; junction bases with no gene match: 8. CDR1 and CDR2 from the germline V gene are SGHRS and YFSETQ. In nucleotides, the CDR3 is TGCGCCAGCAGCTTCGGACCGGGACAGGGAGAAGAGACCCAGTACTTC. Protein product: CASSFGPGQGEETQYF.

V gene TRBV4-3 combines with J gene TRBJ2-3; TRBD2 aligns across 7 bases. The junction had 9 bases not matched to a gene; V was cut back by 1 base and J by 2 bases. The germline CDR1 and CDR2 sequences are LGHNA and YSLEER. This CDR3 has 17 residues. CDR3 region: CASSQGLGAGSTDTQYF. As DNA, the CDR3 is TGCGCCAGCAGCCAAGGGTTGGGAGCGGGGTCCACAGATACGCAGTATTTT.

The V call is TRBV19, the J call TRBJ2-1, with 9 bases that match TRBD2. The V segment lost 3 bases and the J segment 4 bases; nucleotides outside the gene matches: 25. Germline values: CDR1 LNHDA, CDR2 SQIVND (reference sequence). The CDR3 contains 22 residues. The chain's CDR3 is CASSITGIPGERGASSYNEQFF. The CDR3 region has the DNA TGTGCCAGTAGTATTACGGGCATCCCCGGGGAGCGGGGGGCTTCGTCTTACAATGAGCAGTTCTTC.

The chain is built from TRBV5-1 and TRBJ2-7; 7 bases agree with TRBD2. V shed 0 bases and J 5 bases; nucleotides not matched to a gene: 5. CDR1 and CDR2 from the germline V gene are SGHRS and YFSETQ. The CDR3 has 14 amino acids. The CDR3 DNA is TGCGCCAGCAGCTTGGGCCGGGAGGAAGACGAGCAGTACTTC. Its protein product is CASSLGREEDEQYF.

This clone was recorded only once. The chain is built from TRBV10-3 and TRBJ1-4, with D perhaps matching TRBD1 (5 bases). The CDR3 extends over 13 amino acids. V was cut by 4 bases and J by 8 bases, with 11 bases left in between. Germline V gene lookup returns CDR1 ENHRY and CDR2 SYGVKD. CDR3 bases: TGTGCCATCAGTGTTAGGCCAGGGGAAAAACTGTTTTTT. Its protein product is CAISVRPGEKLFF.

The sample holds one count of this clone. The genes are TRBV21-1 and TRBJ1-4; the D call of TRBD1 is as the table states it, not checked on the DNA. TRBV21-1 is recorded as a pseudogene. CDR3 length: 14 residues. CDR3 bases: TGTGCCAGCAGCAAAAGGACAGGGGTTGAAAAACTGTTTTTT. Translated, it gives CASSKRTGVEKLFF.

The genes are TRBV5-4 and TRBJ2-3; TRBD2 matches 11 bases. The V gene end was trimmed by 3 bases and the J gene end by 2 bases; junction bases not matched to a gene: 8. This CDR3 has 17 amino acids. The germline V gene has CDR1 SGHNT and CDR2 YYREEE (reference sequence). CDR3 amino acids: CASSSGPSGGYTDTQYF. CDR3 sequence (DNA): TGTGCCAGCAGCTCCGGACCTAGCGGGGGGTACACAGATACGCAGTATTTT. The full variable domain, with the rest looked up from reference TRBV5-4 and TRBJ2-3, is ETGVTQSPTHLIKTRGQQVTLRCSSQSGHNTVSWYQQALGQGPQFIFQYYREEENGRGNFPPRFSGLQFPNYSSELNVNALELDDSALYLCASSSGPSGGYTDTQYFGPGTRLTVL.

The chain combines TRBV7-8 with TRBJ1-1; possibly TRBD1 for D (5 bases). Trimming removed 0 bases from V and 2 bases from J, with 7 bases in between. Germline loops: CDR1 SGHVS, CDR2 FQNEAQ. CDR3 size: 14 residues. CDR3 bases: TGTGCCAGCAGCTTAGCAGGGGTCAACACTGAAGCTTTCTTT. Its protein product is CASSLAGVNTEAFF.

The rearrangement joins TRBV9 to TRBJ2-3; D unclear. The V end was cut by 0 bases, the J end by 6 bases, with 17 bases between. The CDR3 loop spans 16 amino acids. CDR1 and CDR2 from the germline V gene are SGDLS and YYNGEE. The CDR3 reads CASSVASGYPGDTQYF. Written as DNA, the CDR3 is TGTGCCAGCAGCGTAGCATCTGGTTATCCCGGGGATACGCAGTATTTT.

The chain links TRBV30 to TRBJ1-6, with D hard to call. Germline CDR1 reads GTSNPN; CDR2 reads SVGIG (reference sequence). The CDR3 covers 14 residues. V lost 0 bases to trimming and J lost 7 bases, with 10 bases between them. This CDR3 is CAWSVIQFNSPLHF. CDR3 sequence (DNA): TGTGCCTGGAGTGTAATCCAATTCAATTCACCCCTCCACTTT.

This clone was found many times. This chain's CDR3 is CASSSTGQGNGYTF. In DNA form, the CDR3 reads TGTGCCAGCAGCTCGACGGGACAGGGAAATGGCTACACCTTC. The chain couples TRBV7-9 to TRBJ1-2; 9 positions match TRBD1. Germline trimming cut 4 bases from V and 6 bases from J; bases unmatched to any gene: 6. Germline values: CDR1 SEHNR, CDR2 FQNEAQ (reference sequence). The CDR3 consists of 14 residues. The full variable domain, with the rest looked up from reference TRBV7-9 and TRBJ1-2, is DTGVSQNPRHKITKRGQNVTFRCDPISEHNRLYWYRQTLGQGPEFLTYFQNEAQLEKSRLLSDRFSAERPKGSFSTLEIQRTEQGDSAMYLCASSSTGQGNGYTFGSGTRLTVV.

This clone was found a few times. The chain recombines TRBV5-1 with TRBJ2-1, with D perhaps matching TRBD1 (5 bases). The CDR3 contains 14 residues. Trimming left V 0 bases short and J 4 bases short, with 8 bases between. Per germline, CDR1 SGHRS and CDR2 YFSETQ. The CDR3 DNA reads TGCGCCAGCAGCTTGGGACAGTCATACAATGAGCAGTTCTTC. Translation gives CASSLGQSYNEQFF.

The chain links TRBV13 to TRBJ2-1; 8 bases line up with TRBD2. The junction had 9 bases not matched to a gene; V was cut back by 5 bases and J by 15 bases. The CDR3 sequence is 12 residues long. Germline V CDR1 and CDR2: PRHDT, FYEKMQ (reference sequence). DNA of the CDR3: TGTGCCAGCAGCCCATTAGCGGGAACGCCGTTCTTC. Translation gives CASSPLAGTPFF.